Listed below are T cell receptor beta chains from one sample, sequenced in a study of control samples from healthy donors and cancer patients. The protocol was immunoSEQ multiplex PCR, while the TCRdb copy is restricted to in-frame clones and leaves out a portion. Of roughly 76,000 clones listed, over 85% are singletons. Sequencing used PBMCs. All receptors come from a woman between 35 and 50 years old with lung cancer. The CDR3 runs from the conserved cysteine through the conserved F or W. Fields, in order: CDR3 protein, V gene, D gene, J gene. D genes are given only for firm matches.

CDR3: CASSLVRWLSSGANVLTF; V: TRBV7-2; D: -; J: TRBJ2-6
CDR3: CASRGGTLSNQPQHF; V: TRBV19; D: -; J: TRBJ1-5
CDR3: CASSRTGNTIYF; V: TRBV3-1/TRBV3-2; D: TRBD1; J: TRBJ1-3
CDR3: CASSNPGDTGELFF; V: TRBV7-8; D: -; J: TRBJ2-2
CDR3: CASSDRGTGRPYEQYF; V: TRBV6-1; D: TRBD1; J: TRBJ2-7
CDR3: CASSLAVGTEAFF; V: TRBV5-5; D: -; J: TRBJ1-1
CDR3: CAAKWGQTNYGYTF; V: TRBV6-5; D: -; J: TRBJ1-2
CDR3: CASSKGSRLTYTDTQYF; V: TRBV21-1; D: -; J: TRBJ2-3
CDR3: CASRVGDTNTGELFF; V: TRBV19; D: -; J: TRBJ2-2
CDR3: CASSPTQGNQPQHF; V: TRBV5-5; D: -; J: TRBJ1-5